This entry lists 13 T cell receptor beta chains sequenced from one sample in a study of CD8 T cells in Susac syndrome. Random hexamers primed reverse transcription of about 0.5 to 1 ug RNA. From the immunoSEQ multiplex PCR reads, TCRdb called clonotypes with MiXCR, one entry per CDR3 protein. The table includes fewer than 80,000 distinct CDR3 sequences, 95% detected once. Material for sequencing was CD8+ T cells from PBMCs. Every receptor here comes from a human donor in good health.

The chain combines TRBV4-2 with TRBJ2-5; TRBD2 matches 8 bases. The J segment lost 3 bases and the V segment lost 6 bases, leaving 3 bases of the junction unmatched. The CDR3 length is 13 residues. CDR1 LGHNA and CDR2 YNFKEQ come from the germline V gene. The CDR3 DNA sequence: TGTGCCAGCAGTCCACTAGCGGAAGAGACCCAGTACTTC. Its protein is CASSPLAEETQYF.

The CDR3 region is CASSFREGLHF. DNA of the CDR3: TGTGCCAGCAGCTTTAGGGAGGGCCTACACTTT. V is TRBV7-2 and J is TRBJ1-6; D uncertain. This CDR3 has 11 amino acids. Trimming cost V 3 bases and J 19 bases, with 13 bases left between them. Per germline, CDR1 SGHTA and CDR2 FQGNSA.

The chain is built from TRBV6-5 and TRBJ2-1; no reliable D call. Trimming removed 0 bases at V and 0 bases at J, with 3 bases between. In germline, CDR1 is MNHEY, CDR2 SVGAGI. The CDR3 loop spans 14 amino acids. CDR3 in DNA: TGTGCCAGCAGTTACTCAGGCTCCTACAATGAGCAGTTCTTC. It specifies CASSYSGSYNEQFF.

This sequence joins TRBV7-8 and TRBJ1-1; D is ambiguous. Germline V gene data show CDR1 as SGHVS and CDR2 as FQNEAQ. Trimming took 7 bases from V and 6 from J, leaving 18 bases between them. This CDR3 comprises 14 residues. DNA for the CDR3: TGTGCCAGCACCCCATGGGCAGGACCCCCTGAAGCTTTCTTT. Translation: CASTPWAGPPEAFF.

This rearrangement joins TRBV13 to TRBJ2-7, with D perhaps TRBD1 (5 bases). Per the germline V gene, CDR1 is PRHDT and CDR2 is FYEKMQ (reference sequence). The CDR3 runs to 13 residues. With 5 bases removed from V and 3 bases from J, the gap between germline ends came to 11 bases. In nucleotides, the CDR3 is TGTGCCAGCAGCCCTAGGGGCGACTACGAGCAGTACTTC. It yields the protein CASSPRGDYEQYF.

The chain joins TRBV11-2 to TRBJ2-3; D remains unclear. Germline V gene lookup returns CDR1 SGHAT and CDR2 FQNNGV. The CDR3 runs 12 residues. Between the trimmed V and J ends, which lost 8 bases and 1 base, there was a span of 7 bases. This CDR3 is CASGPRTDTQYF. The CDR3 nucleotides are TGTGCCAGCGGCCCTCGCACAGATACGCAGTATTTT.

The chain is built from TRBV24-1 and TRBJ2-1; D might be TRBD1 (6 bases). Trimming took 3 bases from V and 10 from J, leaving 21 bases between them. Germline CDR1 reads KGHDR; CDR2 reads SFDVKD. The CDR3 has 16 residues. Written as DNA, the CDR3 is TGTGCCACCAGTGATATAATGACGCAGGGGAGCAGGGAGCAGTTCTTC. Residues: CATSDIMTQGSREQFF.

This clonotype showed up just a few times. The chain employs TRBV14 and TRBJ2-7, with D perhaps TRBD1 (5 bases). The CDR3 length is 14 residues. Trimming took 1 base from V and 0 from J, leaving 7 bases between them. Germline CDR1 and CDR2: SGHDN and FVKESK. The CDR3 DNA follows: TGTGCCAGCAGCCAAGGCAGGGTCTCCTACGAGCAGTACTTC. The encoded protein is CASSQGRVSYEQYF.

The chain employs TRBV5-6 and TRBJ2-3; D perhaps matches TRBD1 (5 bases). CDR3 length: 13 residues. Trimming left V 0 bases short and J 8 bases short, with 10 bases between. Per germline, CDR1 SGHDT and CDR2 YYEEEE. The CDR3 is CASSLALQGTQYF. Here the CDR3 DNA reads TGTGCCAGCAGCTTGGCGCTTCAGGGTACGCAGTATTTT.

The rearrangement links TRBV13 to TRBJ2-5; TRBD2 matches at 11 bases. CDR1 is PRHDT, CDR2 FYEKMQ, per germline (reference sequence). The CDR3 totals 18 residues. This CDR3 is CAHLQRLAGLSAGETQYF. CDR3 DNA: TGTGCTCATCTCCAAAGACTAGCGGGGTTATCGGCCGGAGAGACCCAGTACTTC.

This chain connects TRBV4-3 to TRBJ2-4, with D tentatively TRBD2 (5 bases). Germline V gene lookup returns CDR1 LGHNA and CDR2 YSLEER. The CDR3 spans 14 residues. The germline V and J ends were trimmed by 1 base and 8 bases, with 12 bases remaining between them. The CDR3 reads CASSQGRTGYIQYF. CDR3 DNA sequence: TGCGCCAGCAGCCAAGGCCGGACGGGATACATTCAGTACTTC.

This sequence joins TRBV9 and TRBJ1-6; D perhaps matches TRBD1 (5 bases). CDR1 is SGDLS, CDR2 YYNGEE, per germline. Between the trimmed V and J ends, which lost 4 bases and 10 bases, there was a span of 18 bases. This CDR3 is 15 amino acids long. The CDR3 spells CASSTRDSFRSPLHF. CDR3 in DNA: TGTGCCAGCAGCACTCGGGACTCCTTTCGGTCACCCCTCCACTTT.

This chain uses TRBV7-9 with TRBJ2-5, with a possible D match to TRBD1 (6 bases). The germline CDR1 and CDR2 sequences are SEHNR and FQNEAQ (reference sequence). The germline V and J ends were trimmed by 5 bases and 1 base, with 11 bases remaining between them. The CDR3 covers 14 residues. CDR3 DNA: TGTGCCAGCAGCCCGGGACAAGGCCAAGAGACCCAGTACTTC. It is translated as CASSPGQGQETQYF.